This T cell receptor (beta chain) was sequenced for a study of blood T cell repertoires in COVID-19 (dated by TCRdb to 2018 to 2021). Regarding the complete study: Collaborator samples came from the United States, Italy and Spain and covered acute and convalescent phases of COVID-19. The material from the prospective study consisted of cDNA or gDNA derived from T cells, B-cell-depleted T cells, or PBMCs. The dataset comprised deeply sampled blood TCRbeta repertoires from subjects exposed to, actively infected with, or recovered from COVID-19. The repertoires were made available in a free public database intended to serve as a resource for research on the immune response to SARS-CoV-2. Samples came from the ongoing ImmuneRACE study (first 160 participants) plus 1,254 subjects from 6 global collaborators. Nearly every sample came with metadata listing a de-identified subject ID, COVID-19 status, age in years and sex. Where available, HLA class I and class II types were taken from metadata supplied by the sample provider and were not determined by assay-based typing.

Collaborating institutions collected whole blood in K2EDTA tubes following their own protocols. For TCRbeta analysis, collaborators shipped samples in one of three forms: frozen whole blood, isolated PBMCs, or DNA extracted from either of those sample types. TCRbeta CDR3 regions were amplified from genomic DNA using the immunoSEQ Assay, a bias-controlled multiplex PCR. Per the original workflow: Within the assay, amplification of reference gene primers was used to estimate how many nucleated cells each sample contained. To quantify the absolute abundance of each unique TCRbeta CDR3 rearrangement, sequence reads were collapsed and filtered. Productive Simpson clonality was computed per sample as the square root of Simpson's diversity index over productive rearrangements. In its TCRdb copy, this immuneACCESS table keeps in-frame sequences only and misses some clones. Where compared with another copy, unresolved V genes explain less than half of these, and the others have no known cause. D and trimming come from the DNA, and the V and J calls and clone size come from that table. This sample comprises about 160,000 clones, roughly 78% of them detected only once. The top ten constitute roughly 15% of the sample.

Note on this clone: Its antigen is currently not known. No clone much larger than this one lies a single base away; base qualities are absent.

There are 19 amino acids in the CDR3, from cysteine to phenylalanine inclusive. The read is trimmed to its CDR3 DNA, 57 bases read in frame from base 1. As encoded in the germline V gene (reference sequence), CDR1 is WNHNN while CDR2 is SYGVQD. After removal of 7 bases from V and 1 base from J, the junction retains 17 bases not matched to a gene. Study-wide conclusions, independent of this receptor: The amount of clinical and demographic metadata varied by source and participant and was provided uncurated.

The sample taken for sequencing was peripheral blood. The origin of this receptor is a human donor with acute or convalescent COVID-19. The donor label of this sample is uncertain. Here the chain combines TRBV10-1 and TRBJ2-4; a stretch of 9 junction bases matches TRBD1. The CDR3 amino acid sequence is: CASTLPDRGRCGAKNIQYF. The base sequence is TGCGCCAGCACCCTACCTGACAGGGGGAGATGTGGGGCCAAAAACATTCAGTACTTC.